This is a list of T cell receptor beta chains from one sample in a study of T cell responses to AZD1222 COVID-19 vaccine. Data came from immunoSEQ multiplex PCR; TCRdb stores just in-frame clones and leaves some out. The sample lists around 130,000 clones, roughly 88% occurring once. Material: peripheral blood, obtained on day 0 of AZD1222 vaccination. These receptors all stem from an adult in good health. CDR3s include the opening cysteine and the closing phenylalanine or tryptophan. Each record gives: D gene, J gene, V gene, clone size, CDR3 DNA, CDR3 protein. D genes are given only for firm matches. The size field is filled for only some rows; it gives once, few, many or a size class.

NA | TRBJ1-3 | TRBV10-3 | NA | TGTGCCATCAGTGAGACGGACACCATATATTTT | CAISETDTIYF
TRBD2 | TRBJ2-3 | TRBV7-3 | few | TGTGCCAGCAGCTCACTAGCGGATAGCACAGATACGCAGTATTTT | CASSSLADSTDTQYF
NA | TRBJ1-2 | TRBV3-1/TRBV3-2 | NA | TGTGCCAGCAGCCAAGGTCCCGGGAGCTATGGCTACACCTTC | CASSQGPGSYGYTF
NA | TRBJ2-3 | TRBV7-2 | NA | TGTGCCAGCAGCGCGAGAGGGAACACAGATACGCAGTATTTT | CASSARGNTDTQYF
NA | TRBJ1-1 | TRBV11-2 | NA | TGTGCCAGCAGCTTACGCAGGGGCGGGAACACTGAAGCTTTCTTT | CASSLRRGGNTEAFF
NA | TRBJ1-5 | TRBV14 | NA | TGTGCCAGCAGCCAGATGGGGGGGCCCCAGCATTTT | CASSQMGGPQHF
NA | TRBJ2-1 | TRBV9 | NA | TGTGCCAGCAGCGTACCCCAGGGGTCCATAGATAATGAGCAGTTCTTC | CASSVPQGSIDNEQFF
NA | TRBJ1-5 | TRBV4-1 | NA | TGCGCCAGCAGCCAAGATGGGTTTGGGCAGGGGTGGAATAGCAATCAGCCCCAGCATTTT | CASSQDGFGQGWNSNQPQHF
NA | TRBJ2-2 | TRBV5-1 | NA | TGCGCCAGCAGCTTGCCCGGATTCACCGGGGAGCTGTTTTTT | CASSLPGFTGELFF
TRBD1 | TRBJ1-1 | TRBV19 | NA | TGTGCCAGCTCAGCGAGGGGACAGCTCATGAACACTGAAGCTTTCTTT | CASSARGQLMNTEAFF
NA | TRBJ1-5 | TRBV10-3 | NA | TGTGCCATCACAGGGGACGTCAATCAGCCCCAGCATTTT | CAITGDVNQPQHF
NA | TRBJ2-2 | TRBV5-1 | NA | TGCGCCAGCAGCCCCGAACCCGGGGCCGGGGAGCTGTTTTTT | CASSPEPGAGELFF
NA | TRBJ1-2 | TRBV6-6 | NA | TGTGCCAGCGGATCCTTAGAGCACTATGGCTACACCTTC | CASGSLEHYGYTF
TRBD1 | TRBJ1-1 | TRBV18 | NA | TGTGCCAGCTCTCGGACAGGGGGCACTGAAGCTTTCTTT | CASSRTGGTEAFF
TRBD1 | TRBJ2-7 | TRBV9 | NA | TGTGCCAGCAGCGTAGCTGCAGGGGGCTACGAGCAGTACTTC | CASSVAAGGYEQYF
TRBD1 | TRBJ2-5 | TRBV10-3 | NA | TGTGCCATCAGACAGGGGGCGGAAGAGACCCAGTACTTC | CAIRQGAEETQYF
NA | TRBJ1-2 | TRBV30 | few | TGTGCCTGGAGTCAGATAGGGGTCAATGGCTACACCTTC | CAWSQIGVNGYTF
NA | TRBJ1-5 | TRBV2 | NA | TGTGCCAGCAAACGGGAGAATCAGCCCCAGCATTTT | CASKRENQPQHF
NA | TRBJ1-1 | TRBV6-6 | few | TGTGCCAGCAGTCCCGGGTACTCCCCAGTTGTGAACACTGAAGCTTTCTTT | CASSPGYSPVVNTEAFF
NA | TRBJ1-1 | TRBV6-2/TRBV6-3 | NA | TGTGCCAGCAGTTACATTGAGACGAACACTGAAGCTTTCTTT | CASSYIETNTEAFF
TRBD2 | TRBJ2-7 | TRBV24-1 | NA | TGTGCCACCAGTGATGCACTAGCGGTCGGCGAGCAGTACTTC | CATSDALAVGEQYF
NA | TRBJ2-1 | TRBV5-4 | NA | TGTGCCAGCAGCTCCTCAGGAGGTGATGAGCAGTTCTTC | CASSSSGGDEQFF
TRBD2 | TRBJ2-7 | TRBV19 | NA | TGTGCCAGTAGTGCAAAAAGCGGGAGGGGCACCTACGAGCAGTACTTC | CASSAKSGRGTYEQYF
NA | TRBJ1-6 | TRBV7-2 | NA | TGTGCCAGCAGCATCAATAATTCACCCCTCCACTTT | CASSINNSPLHF
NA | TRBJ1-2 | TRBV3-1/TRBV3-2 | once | TGTGCCAGCAGCCAAGATAGAAGGGGGGGCGGCTACACCTTC | CASSQDRRGGGYTF
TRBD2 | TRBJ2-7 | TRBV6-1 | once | TGTGCCAGCAGTGAAGGGCCTAGCGGGAGGGGGGAGGAGCAGTACTTC | CASSEGPSGRGEEQYF
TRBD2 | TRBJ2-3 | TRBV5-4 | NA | TGTGCCAGCAGCTTAGGACTAGCGGGAACAGATACGCAGTATTTT | CASSLGLAGTDTQYF
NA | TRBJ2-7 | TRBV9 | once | TGTGCCAGCAGCAAATCGGATGGTGCCTACGAGCAGTACTTC | CASSKSDGAYEQYF
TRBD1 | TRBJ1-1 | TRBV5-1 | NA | TGCGCCAGCAGCTTTAGGGGGCAGGGGAACACTGAAGCTTTCTTT | CASSFRGQGNTEAFF
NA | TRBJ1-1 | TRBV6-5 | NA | TGTGCCAGCGGGAAGGGCGTAGGGACTGAAGCTTTCTTT | CASGKGVGTEAFF
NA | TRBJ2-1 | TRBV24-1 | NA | TGTGCCACCAGTGACGGACAGATGGAGCAGTTCTTC | CATSDGQMEQFF
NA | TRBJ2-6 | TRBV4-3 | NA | TGCGCCAGCAGCCAAGTGGGACCCCTGTCTGGGGCCAACGTCCTGACTTTC | CASSQVGPLSGANVLTF
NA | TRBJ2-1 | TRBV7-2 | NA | TGTGCCAGCAACGAGCGGGCGGTCTACAATGAGCAGTTCTTC | CASNERAVYNEQFF
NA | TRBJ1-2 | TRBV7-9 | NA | TGTGCCAGCTCCCCTCAGGCCTATGGCTACACCTTC | CASSPQAYGYTF
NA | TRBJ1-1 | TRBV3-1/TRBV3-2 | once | TGTGCCAGCAGCCAAATGGGACAACACACTGAAGCTTTCTTT | CASSQMGQHTEAFF
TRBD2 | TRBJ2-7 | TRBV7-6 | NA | TGTGCCAGCAGCCCCCTAGCGGGAGGCGGCTACGAGCAGTACTTC | CASSPLAGGGYEQYF
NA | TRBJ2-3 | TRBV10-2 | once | TGCGCCAGCAAGGGTAGCGGAGTTACCACAGATACGCAGTATTTT | CASKGSGVTTDTQYF
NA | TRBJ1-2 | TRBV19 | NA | TGTGCCTCCAGGGTACTAGGGAAATATGGCTACACCTTC | CASRVLGKYGYTF
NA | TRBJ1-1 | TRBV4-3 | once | TGCGCCAGCAGCCAAGATGGCAGGGTAGTGAACACTGAAGCTTTCTTT | CASSQDGRVVNTEAFF
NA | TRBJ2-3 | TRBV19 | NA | TGTGCCAGTAGTCCCTTGCCCACAGATACGCAGTATTTT | CASSPLPTDTQYF
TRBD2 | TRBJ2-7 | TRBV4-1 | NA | TGCGCCAGCAGCCACCAAGGACTAGCTGCTGCCTACGAGCAGTACTTC | CASSHQGLAAAYEQYF
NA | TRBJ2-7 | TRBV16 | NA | TGTGCCAGCAGAAGTCCGGGAAGGGCTAACGAGCAGTACTTC | CASRSPGRANEQYF
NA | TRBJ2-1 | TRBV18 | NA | TGTGCCAGCTCACCATACGCCCTAAGCGATGAGCAGTTCTTC | CASSPYALSDEQFF
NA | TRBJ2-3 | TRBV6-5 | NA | TGTGCCAGCAGTTACCGGGGAGAGGAAGATACGCAGTATTTT | CASSYRGEEDTQYF
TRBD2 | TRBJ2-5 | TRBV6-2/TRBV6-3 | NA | TGTGCCAGCAGTCTACTAGCGGGAGTCCAAGAGACCCAGTACTTC | CASSLLAGVQETQYF
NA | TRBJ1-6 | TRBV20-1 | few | TGCAGTGCTCGTGAACTTGACAGGAATTCACCCCTCCACTTT | CSARELDRNSPLHF